Listed here are 6 T cell receptor beta chains from one sample, sequenced in a study of technical replicates of blood from a few donors. Libraries were prepared by immunoSEQ multiplex PCR; TCRdb keeps only in-frame clonotypes and omits some of them. The sample includes over 55,000 clones, about 86% of them seen just once. The sequenced sample was PBMCs. The receptors originated from a human donor in good health. Some clones in this sample may be carry-over from other donors' samples.

This chain connects TRBV6-5 to TRBJ1-1; tentative D call: TRBD1 (6 bases). Germline loops: CDR1 MNHEY, CDR2 SVGAGI. The V gene lost 6 bases and the J gene lost 4 bases, with 18 bases spanning the gap. The CDR3 covers 15 residues. The CDR3 nucleotides read TGTGCCAGCAGACCTACTGTCAGGGGCGGCACTGAAGCTTTCTTT. It translates to CASRPTVRGGTEAFF.

In its sample, this clone was seen once. V gene TRBV6-1 combines with J gene TRBJ1-3; D is unclear. V was cut by 6 bases and J by 4 bases, with 7 bases left in between. This CDR3 comprises 12 residues. Germline V lookup: CDR1 MNHNS, CDR2 SASEGT. The CDR3 DNA follows: TGTGCCAGCAGCCACACAGGAAACACCATATATTTT. Its translation: CASSHTGNTIYF.

This clone turned up a few times. The chain couples TRBV30 to TRBJ1-1; unclear D gene. V was pared by 1 base and J by 5 bases, with 11 bases between. Per germline, CDR1 GTSNPN and CDR2 SVGIG (reference sequence). The CDR3 has 13 amino acids. This CDR3 is CAWSAYAGTEAFF. In DNA, the CDR3 is TGTGCCTGGAGTGCCTATGCCGGGACTGAAGCTTTCTTT. Complete variable domain (other parts from reference TRBV30 and TRBJ1-1): SQTIHQWPATLVQPVGSPLSLECTVEGTSNPNLYWYRQAAGRGLQLLFYSVGIGQISSEVPQNLSASRPQDRQFILSSKKLLLSDSGFYLCAWSAYAGTEAFFGQGTRLTVV.

The chain uses TRBV5-1 and TRBJ2-3, with D tentatively TRBD2 (5 bases). Germline V gene sequence: CDR1 SGHRS, CDR2 YFSETQ. V was cut by 0 bases and J by 3 bases, with 17 bases left in between. CDR3 length: 17 amino acids. In nucleotides, the CDR3 is TGCGCCAGCAGCTTGGGGACTGGCGGGCGAACGACAGATACGCAGTATTTT. Translated, it gives CASSLGTGGRTTDTQYF.

This chain uses TRBV6-5 with TRBJ2-7; 9 bases map to TRBD1. Germline V lookup: CDR1 MNHEY, CDR2 SVGAGI. This CDR3 region has 14 residues. V gave up 6 bases and J gave up 4 bases; unmatched junction bases: 7. This chain's CDR3 is CASRKQGALYEQYF. The CDR3, as DNA: TGTGCCAGCAGAAAACAGGGGGCGCTTTACGAGCAGTACTTC.

V usage is TRBV2 and J usage is TRBJ2-3; no firm D call. Trimming pared 3 bases from V and 2 bases from J, leaving 6 bases between. The CDR3 has 13 residues. Germline-derived CDR1 and CDR2 are SNHLY and FYNNEI. The CDR3 loop reads CASSDRFTDTQYF. The CDR3 DNA reads TGTGCCAGCAGTGATCGTTTCACAGATACGCAGTATTTT.